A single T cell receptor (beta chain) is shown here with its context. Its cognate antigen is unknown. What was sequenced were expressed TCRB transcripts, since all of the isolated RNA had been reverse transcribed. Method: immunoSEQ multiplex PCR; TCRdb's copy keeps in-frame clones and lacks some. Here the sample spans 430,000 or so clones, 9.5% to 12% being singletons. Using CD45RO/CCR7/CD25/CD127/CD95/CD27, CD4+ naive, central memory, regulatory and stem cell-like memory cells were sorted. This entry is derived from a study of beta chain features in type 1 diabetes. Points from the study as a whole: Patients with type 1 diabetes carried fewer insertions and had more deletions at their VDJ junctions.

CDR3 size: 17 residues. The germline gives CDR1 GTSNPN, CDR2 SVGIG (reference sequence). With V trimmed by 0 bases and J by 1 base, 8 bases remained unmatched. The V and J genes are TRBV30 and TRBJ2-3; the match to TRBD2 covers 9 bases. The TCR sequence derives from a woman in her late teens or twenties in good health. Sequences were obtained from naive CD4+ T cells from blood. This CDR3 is CAWSVTRTSARTDTQYF. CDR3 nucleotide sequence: TGTGCCTGGAGTGTAACCCGGACTAGCGCCCGCACAGATACGCAGTATTTT.